One sample yielded the 16 T cell receptor beta chains listed below, sequenced in a study of human versus mouse CDR3 diversity and MHC coevolution. Some clones are missing from TCRdb's copy, which holds only in-frame ones; the method was immunoSEQ multiplex PCR. The sample has approximately 81,000 clones; around 93% are singletons. Material for sequencing was naive CD4+ T cells from blood. Subset noted: CD45RO-negative CD62L-positive naive CD4 T cells. These receptor sequences come from a person between 25 and 69 years old in good health.

The V and J genes are TRBV7-3 and TRBJ2-7; 11 nucleotides match TRBD1. CDR1 SGHTA and CDR2 FQGTGA come from the germline V gene. The CDR3 totals 15 residues. With V trimmed by 4 bases and J by 4 bases, 6 bases remained unmatched. In DNA, the CDR3 is TGTGCCAGCAGCTCTGGGACAGGGGGTCAATACGAGCAGTACTTC. It specifies CASSSGTGGQYEQYF.

J is TRBJ2-7 and V is TRBV5-1, with D possibly matching TRBD1 (6 bases). The CDR3 sequence is 16 residues long. Looked up from germline, CDR1 is SGHRS and CDR2 is YFSETQ. V lost 0 bases to trimming and J lost 4 bases, with 17 bases between them. CDR3 coding DNA: TGCGCCAGCAGCTTGGCGGGTCTGGGGGCCATTTACGAGCAGTACTTC. It encodes CASSLAGLGAIYEQYF.

The rearrangement links TRBV28 to TRBJ2-3; 7 bases fit TRBD1. Trimming at V came to 8 bases and at J to 6 bases, leaving 5 bases not matched to a gene. Germline CDR1 is MDHEN and CDR2 is SYDVKM. The CDR3 consists of 12 residues. This CDR3 is CASQTGKDTQYF. The CDR3 nucleotides read TGTGCCAGCCAGACAGGGAAGGATACGCAGTATTTT.

The genes are TRBV28 and TRBJ1-1; 7 positions match TRBD1. The germline V gene encodes CDR1 MDHEN and CDR2 SYDVKM. The CDR3 extends over 15 amino acids. V was clipped by 3 bases and J by 1 base; unmatched bases: 5. The CDR3 DNA sequence: TGTGCCAGCAGTTTGGCAGGGGGTCGGAACACTGAAGCTTTCTTT. Its translation is CASSLAGGRNTEAFF.

The chain couples TRBV4-1 to TRBJ2-7; 8 nucleotides match TRBD1. Germline loops: CDR1 MGHRA, CDR2 YSYEKL. The CDR3 is made up of 18 amino acids. With V trimmed by 0 bases and J by 2 bases, 12 bases remained unmatched. CDR3 nucleotides: TGCGCCAGCAGCCAAGAGTGGCAGGGGGCAGGGATGACCTACGAGCAGTACTTC. Translation gives CASSQEWQGAGMTYEQYF.

The V call is TRBV4-3, the J call TRBJ2-7; no clear D. CDR3 length equals 15 residues. V lost 3 bases and J lost 4, with 16 bases in between. Germline CDR1 reads LGHNA; CDR2 reads YSLEER. The CDR3 loop reads CASSQSTDGPYEQYF. CDR3 nucleotides: TGCGCCAGCAGCCAGTCAACCGATGGCCCTTACGAGCAGTACTTC.

V gene TRBV29-1 combines with J gene TRBJ1-1; D is unresolved. This CDR3 is built from 13 residues. Germline CDR1 and CDR2: SQVTM and ANQGSEA. V lost 4 bases and J lost 0, with 9 bases in between. For the CDR3, the DNA is TGCAGCGTTGTGAATACAGTGAACACTGAAGCTTTCTTT. Translated, it gives CSVVNTVNTEAFF. The whole variable domain, remainder taken from reference TRBV29-1 and TRBJ1-1, is SAVISQKPSRDICQRGTSLTIQCQVDSQVTMMFWYRQQPGQSLTLIATANQGSEATYESGFVIDKFPISRPNLTFSTLTVSNMSPEDSSIYLCSVVNTVNTEAFFGQGTRLTVV.

The chain recombines TRBV25-1 with TRBJ1-1; D is unresolved. From germline, CDR1 is MGHDK and CDR2 SYGVNS. V lost 11 bases, J lost 1 base, and 8 bases lay in between. The CDR3 is 11 residues long. CDR3 loop: CAALKNTEAFF. CDR3 DNA: TGTGCCGCGTTAAAGAACACTGAAGCTTTCTTT.

This clone occurred once. The chain combines TRBV19 with TRBJ1-2; D gene unclear. The CDR3 has 14 residues. Between the trimmed V and J ends, which lost 3 bases and 4 bases, there was a span of 12 bases. Germline V CDR1 and CDR2: LNHDA, SQIVND (reference sequence). Written as DNA, the CDR3 is TGTGCCAGTAGTATTGGTGGGCTGCGCTATGGCTACACCTTC. As protein: CASSIGGLRYGYTF.

The chain couples TRBV27 to TRBJ2-7; 10 nucleotides line up with TRBD2. Germline CDR1 MNHEY, CDR2 SMNVEV (reference sequence). V dropped 5 bases and J dropped 4; count of bases not matched to a gene: 14. The CDR3 runs to 17 residues. CDR3 sequence: CASSLKATSGIWYEQYF. The CDR3 DNA reads as TGTGCCAGCAGTCTCAAGGCCACTAGCGGGATCTGGTACGAGCAGTACTTC.

J is TRBJ1-4 and V is TRBV18; D is perhaps TRBD1 (5 bases). Germline-derived CDR1 and CDR2 are KGHSH and LQKENI. Trimming cost V 1 base and J 14 bases, with 14 bases left between them. There are 13 residues in the CDR3. CDR3 amino acids: CASSPQGKLSLFF. CDR3 coding DNA: TGTGCCAGCTCACCACAGGGGAAGTTAAGTCTGTTTTTT.

The chain links TRBV6-5 to TRBJ1-2; perhaps TRBD1 as D (6 bases). Germline CDR1 and CDR2: MNHEY and SVGAGI. V lost 2 bases, J lost 2 bases, and 9 bases lay in between. The CDR3 length is 14 residues. The CDR3 loop reads CASSYLTGNYGYTF. The DNA of the CDR3 is TGTGCCAGCAGTTACCTCACAGGGAACTATGGCTACACCTTC.

The V call is TRBV5-5, the J call TRBJ2-5; TRBD1 is a possible D gene (6 bases). The DNA end favors TRBJ2-7, so the J call may be wrong. The CDR3 runs 14 residues. Germline lookup yields CDR1 SGHKS and CDR2 YYEKEE (reference sequence). CDR3 region: CASSRPTGPYEQYF. CDR3 nucleotide sequence: TGTGCCAGCAGTCGCCCGACAGGCCCCTACGAGCAGTACTTC.

V usage is TRBV11-3 and J usage is TRBJ2-6, with D maybe TRBD1 (6 bases). This CDR3 region has 17 residues. V gave up 4 bases and J gave up 2 bases, with 15 bases separating them. The V gene's germline CDR1 is SGHNT and CDR2 YENEEA. CDR3 protein: CASSYPRAGAGANVLTF. CDR3 coding DNA: TGTGCCAGCAGCTACCCCCGGGCAGGGGCTGGGGCCAACGTCCTGACTTTC. Supplemented by reference TRBV11-3 and TRBJ2-6, the full variable domain reads EAGVVQSPRYKIIEKKQPVAFWCNPISGHNTLYWYLQNLGQGPELLIRYENEEAVDDSQLPKDRFSAERLKGVDSTLKIQPAELGDSAVYLCASSYPRAGAGANVLTFGAGSRLTVL.

This chain joins TRBV29-1 and TRBJ1-2, with TRBD1 matching over 7 bases. The germline gives CDR1 SQVTM, CDR2 ANQGSEA. CDR3 length: 14 residues. The junction had 11 bases not matched to a gene; V was cut back by 6 bases and J by 4 bases. The CDR3 bases are TGCAGCGTCCGACAGGGTCCTGAGGGCTATGGCTACACCTTC. Protein: CSVRQGPEGYGYTF.

The rearrangement joins TRBV7-8 to TRBJ2-5, with D uncertain. The V end lost 1 base, the J end lost 5 bases, and 5 bases lay between the germline ends. Per germline, CDR1 SGHVS and CDR2 FQNEAQ. The CDR3 covers 12 residues. The chain's CDR3 is CASSLGRETQYF. The CDR3 nucleotides read TGTGCCAGCAGCTTAGGCAGGGAGACCCAGTACTTC.